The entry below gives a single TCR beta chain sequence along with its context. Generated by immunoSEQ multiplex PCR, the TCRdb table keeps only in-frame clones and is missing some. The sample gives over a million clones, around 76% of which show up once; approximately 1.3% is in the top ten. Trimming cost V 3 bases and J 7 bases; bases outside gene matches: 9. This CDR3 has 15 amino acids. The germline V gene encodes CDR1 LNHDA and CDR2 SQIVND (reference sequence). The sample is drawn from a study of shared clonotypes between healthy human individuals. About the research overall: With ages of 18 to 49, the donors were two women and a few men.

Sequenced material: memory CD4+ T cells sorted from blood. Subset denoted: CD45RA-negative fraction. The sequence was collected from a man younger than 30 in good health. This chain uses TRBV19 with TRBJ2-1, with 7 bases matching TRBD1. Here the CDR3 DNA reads TGTGCCAGTAGTATCGAAGGGGGCGGTGCGAATGAGCAGTTCTTC. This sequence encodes CASSIEGGGANEQFF.